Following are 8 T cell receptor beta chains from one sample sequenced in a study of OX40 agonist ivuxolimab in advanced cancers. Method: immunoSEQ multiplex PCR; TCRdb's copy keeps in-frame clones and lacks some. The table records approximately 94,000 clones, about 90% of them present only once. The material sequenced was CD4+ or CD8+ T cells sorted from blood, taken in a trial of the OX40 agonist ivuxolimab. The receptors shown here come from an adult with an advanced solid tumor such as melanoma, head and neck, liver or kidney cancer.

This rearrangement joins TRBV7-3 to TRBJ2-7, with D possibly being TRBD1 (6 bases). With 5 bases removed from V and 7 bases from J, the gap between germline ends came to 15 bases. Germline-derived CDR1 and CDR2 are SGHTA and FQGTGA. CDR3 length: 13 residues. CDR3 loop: CASSRRDNLEQYF. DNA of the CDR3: TGTGCCAGCAGCCGCCGGGACAACCTGGAGCAGTACTTC.

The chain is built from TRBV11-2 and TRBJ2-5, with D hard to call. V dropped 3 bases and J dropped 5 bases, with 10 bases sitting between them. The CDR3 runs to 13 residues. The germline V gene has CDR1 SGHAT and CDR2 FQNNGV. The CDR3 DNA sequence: TGTGCCAGCAGCTTTGGGAAGGAGGAGACCCAGTACTTC. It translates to CASSFGKEETQYF.

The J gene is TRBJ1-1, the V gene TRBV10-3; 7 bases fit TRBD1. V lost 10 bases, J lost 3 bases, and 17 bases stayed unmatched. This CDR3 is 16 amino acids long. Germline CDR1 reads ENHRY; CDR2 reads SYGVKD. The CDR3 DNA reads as TGTGCCACCAAGATTACAGGGGATGCAACTTACACTGAAGCTTTCTTT. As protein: CATKITGDATYTEAFF.

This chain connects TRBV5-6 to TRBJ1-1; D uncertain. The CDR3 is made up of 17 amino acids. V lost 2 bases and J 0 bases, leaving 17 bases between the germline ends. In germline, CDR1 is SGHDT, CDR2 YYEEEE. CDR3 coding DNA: TGTGCCAGCAGCTTTTATAGGGCGAAATTTCTGAACACTGAAGCTTTCTTT. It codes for CASSFYRAKFLNTEAFF.

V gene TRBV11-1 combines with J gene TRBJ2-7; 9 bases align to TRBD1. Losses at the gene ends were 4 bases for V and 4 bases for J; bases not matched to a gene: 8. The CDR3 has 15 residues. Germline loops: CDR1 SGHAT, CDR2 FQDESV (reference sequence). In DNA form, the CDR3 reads TGTGCCAGCAGCTGGACCGGGACAGGGATTTACGAGCAGTACTTC. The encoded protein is CASSWTGTGIYEQYF. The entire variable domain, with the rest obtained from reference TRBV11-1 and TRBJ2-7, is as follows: EAEVAQSPRYKITEKSQAVAFWCDPISGHATLYWYRQILGQGPELLVQFQDESVVDDSQLPKDRFSAERLKGVDSTLKIQPAELGDSAMYLCASSWTGTGIYEQYFGPGTRLTVT.

CDR3 nucleotide sequence: TGTGCCAGCAGCTTAGGGGATTTGACTCAGGGGAACTATGGCTACACCTTC. This gives the protein CASSLGDLTQGNYGYTF. The rearrangement links TRBV11-3 to TRBJ1-2; D might be TRBD1 (6 bases). This CDR3 comprises 17 residues. CDR1 is SGHNT, CDR2 YENEEA, per germline. Trimming took off 1 base at V and 2 bases at J, with 17 bases between the two ends.

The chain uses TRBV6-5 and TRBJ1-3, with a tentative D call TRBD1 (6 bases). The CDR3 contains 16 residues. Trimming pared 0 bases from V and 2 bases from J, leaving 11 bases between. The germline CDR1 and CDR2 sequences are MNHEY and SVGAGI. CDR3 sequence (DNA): TGTGCCAGCAGTTACTCAGGGGGGATCACTGGAAACACCATATATTTT. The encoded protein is CASSYSGGITGNTIYF.

This chain's CDR3 is CASGLRENTEAFF. The CDR3 DNA reads TGTGCTAGTGGTTTGAGAGAGAACACTGAAGCTTTCTTT. The rearrangement uses TRBV12-5 and TRBJ1-1; the D is unclear. Deletions cut 2 bases from V and 1 base from J, with 5 bases between. The CDR3 extends over 13 amino acids. Germline V lookup: CDR1 LGHNT, CDR2 FRNRAP.